The 18 T cell receptor beta chains below come from one sample, sequenced in a study of shared clonotypes between healthy human individuals. Profiled with immunoSEQ multiplex PCR; TCRdb holds only in-frame clones, not every one. Counted here are 450,000 to 500,000 clones, about three quarters occurring once; the ten biggest clones make up approximately 12%. The sequenced sample was PBMCs. These receptors all come from a woman aged 40 to 49 in good health. Some clones in this sample may be carry-over from other donors' samples.

The chain links TRBV7-9 to TRBJ2-2, with 10 bases aligning to TRBD1. Germline CDR1 and CDR2: SEHNR and FQNEAQ (reference sequence). The V and J ends lost 5 bases and 4 bases, in that order; junction bases with no gene match: 4. This CDR3 contains 15 residues. CDR3 sequence reads: CASSIRTGGTGELFF. CDR3 DNA sequence: TGTGCCAGCAGCATCCGGACAGGGGGCACCGGGGAGCTGTTTTTT.

This clone came up once. The gene calls are TRBV18 and TRBJ1-1, with D tentatively TRBD1 (6 bases). Trimming took off 1 base at V and 6 bases at J, with 15 bases between the two ends. Germline CDR1 is KGHSH and CDR2 is LQKENI. This CDR3 region has 15 residues. CDR3 sequence (DNA): TGTGCCAGCTCACCACGGACAGCCGAAGTGGCTGAAGCTTTCTTT. This encodes CASSPRTAEVAEAFF.

This chain joins TRBV27 and TRBJ1-1, with TRBD1 identical over 12 bases. V gave up 2 bases and J gave up 9 bases; unmatched junction bases: 7. The CDR3 is 15 amino acids. Germline V gene lookup returns CDR1 MNHEY and CDR2 SMNVEV (reference sequence). CDR3: CASSLGTGGAGKAFF. For the CDR3, the DNA is TGTGCCAGCAGTTTAGGGACAGGGGGCGCGGGGAAAGCTTTCTTT.

This rearrangement joins TRBV29-1 to TRBJ1-2; D is undetermined. The germline V gene encodes CDR1 SQVTM and CDR2 ANQGSEA. This CDR3 region has 12 residues. V lost 4 bases, J lost 8 bases, and 14 bases lay in between. The CDR3 here is CSVGERLFGYTF. The CDR3 region has the DNA TGCAGCGTTGGAGAACGGCTCTTCGGCTACACCTTC.

The chain is built from TRBV2 and TRBJ2-7; 11 bases map to TRBD1. The V and J ends lost 5 bases and 0 bases, in that order; junction bases with no gene match: 3. The CDR3 sequence is 15 residues long. Germline V gene sequence: CDR1 SNHLY, CDR2 FYNNEI. The CDR3 coding sequence is TGTGCCAGCAGTACGGACAGGGGGCGCTCCTACGAGCAGTACTTC. Protein sequence: CASSTDRGRSYEQYF.

This clone was seen just once. The V and J genes are TRBV15 and TRBJ1-5, with D possibly TRBD1 on 5 matching bases. This CDR3 has 17 amino acids. CDR1 is LNHNV, CDR2 YYDKDF, per germline (reference sequence). V was pared by 0 bases and J by 0 bases, with 12 bases between. The CDR3 here is CATSRDRGGISNQPQHF. The CDR3 bases are TGTGCCACCAGCAGAGATAGGGGCGGGATTAGCAATCAGCCCCAGCATTTT.

In the case of this clone: One end of the junction varies from germline; a read error may be responsible. The chain carries TRBV2 and TRBJ2-2; D gene unclear. The length of the CDR3 is 14 residues. CDR1 is SNHLY, CDR2 FYNNEI, per germline. The CDR3 spells CASSEYHGTRELFF. The CDR3, as DNA: TGTGCCAGTAGTGAATACCATGGCACCAGGGAGCTGTTTTTT. Using reference TRBV2 and TRBJ2-2 for the parts outside the CDR3, the full variable domain is EPEVTQTPSHQVTQMGQEVILRCVPISNHLYFYWYRQILGQKVEFLVSFYNNEISEKSEIFDDQFSVERPDGSNFTLKIRSTKLEDSAMYFCASSEYHGTRELFFGEGSRLTVL.

The rearrangement joins TRBV11-3 to TRBJ2-2; no clear D. Germline CDR1 SGHNT, CDR2 YENEEA. This CDR3 is built from 12 residues. Deletions cut 5 bases from V and 5 bases from J, with 6 bases between. In DNA form, the CDR3 reads TGTGCCAGCAGCGTTACTACCGGGGAGCTGTTTTTT. Amino acids: CASSVTTGELFF. The whole variable domain, filled in from reference TRBV11-3 and TRBJ2-2, reads EAGVVQSPRYKIIEKKQPVAFWCNPISGHNTLYWYLQNLGQGPELLIRYENEEAVDDSQLPKDRFSAERLKGVDSTLKIQPAELGDSAVYLCASSVTTGELFFGEGSRLTVL.

The chain recombines TRBV7-2 with TRBJ2-7, with D uncertain. CDR1 is SGHTA, CDR2 FQGNSA, per germline. V was cut by 3 bases and J by 2 bases, with 5 bases left in between. The CDR3 spans 12 residues. The CDR3 spells CASSFPTYEQYF. DNA for the CDR3: TGTGCCAGCAGCTTTCCAACCTACGAGCAGTACTTC.

V is TRBV18 and J is TRBJ2-5, with D perhaps TRBD1 (6 bases). The CDR3 length is 14 residues. Germline loops: CDR1 KGHSH, CDR2 LQKENI. The ends were cut back, 2 bases at V and 0 bases at J, with 7 bases in the middle. The DNA for the CDR3 is TGTGCCAGCTCACCATGGACAGACCAAGAGACCCAGTACTTC. It translates to CASSPWTDQETQYF.

This chain uses TRBV28 with TRBJ2-7; D is possibly TRBD1 (6 bases). V was shortened by 1 base and J by 7 bases, with 17 bases between the two germline ends. The CDR3 covers 15 residues. Germline assignment: CDR1 MDHEN and CDR2 SYDVKM. The chain's CDR3 is CASSLYPRGAGEQYF. The CDR3 DNA is TGTGCCAGCAGTTTATACCCCAGGGGAGCTGGTGAGCAGTACTTC.

V is TRBV4-1 and J is TRBJ1-5; maybe TRBD1 (5 bases). CDR1 and CDR2 from the germline V gene are MGHRA and YSYEKL. The CDR3 runs to 15 residues. Trimming shortened V by 4 bases and J by 2 bases, and 12 bases separated the two germline ends. CDR3 in DNA: TGCGCCAGCAGCCGGGGGGATCTTGGCAATCAGCCCCAGCATTTT. It yields the protein CASSRGDLGNQPQHF.

This rearrangement joins TRBV28 to TRBJ2-2; D remains ambiguous. Germline V gene sequence: CDR1 MDHEN, CDR2 SYDVKM. Between the trimmed V and J ends, which lost 8 bases and 3 bases, there was a span of 19 bases. The CDR3 loop spans 16 amino acids. The CDR3 loop is CASSTPNIRDTGELFF. In DNA form, the CDR3 reads TGTGCCAGCTCAACTCCCAACATACGAGACACCGGGGAGCTGTTTTTT.

The V call is TRBV6-6, the J call TRBJ1-2, with D perhaps matching TRBD1 (5 bases). The V gene's germline CDR1 is MNHNY and CDR2 SVGAGI (reference sequence). There are 15 residues in the CDR3. V was pared by 0 bases and J by 3 bases, with 11 bases between. The CDR3 spells CASSYSQTAHYGYTF. CDR3 sequence (DNA): TGTGCCAGCAGTTACTCGCAGACAGCCCACTATGGCTACACCTTC.

This clone was recorded at least ten times. The J gene is TRBJ1-1, the V gene TRBV6-6; unclear D gene. V gave up 8 bases and J gave up 3 bases, with 16 bases separating them. Germline values: CDR1 MNHNY, CDR2 SVGAGI (reference sequence). The CDR3 has 14 amino acids. In nucleotides, the CDR3 is TGTGCCAGCTCTTTCGTACCTCGGTACACTGAAGCTTTCTTT. This sequence encodes CASSFVPRYTEAFF.

With respect to this clone: The same CDR3 can be traced to other DNA sequences in this sample. The rearrangement uses TRBV27 and TRBJ2-5; 11 nucleotides line up with TRBD2. From germline, CDR1 is MNHEY and CDR2 SMNVEV (reference sequence). The CDR3 totals 15 residues. J gave up 2 bases and V 4 bases, and 3 bases lay outside the gene matches. CDR3: CASSSGTSGQETQYF. The CDR3 nucleotides are TGTGCCAGCAGTTCTGGGACTAGCGGACAAGAGACCCAGTACTTC.

This clone was recorded only once. A read error may be the cause here, since a much bigger clone is one base away. This rearrangement joins TRBV29-1 to TRBJ1-2; no definite D call. Germline V gene sequence: CDR1 SQVTM, CDR2 ANQGSEA. V gave up 0 bases and J gave up 8 bases, with 13 bases separating them. CDR3 length: 13 amino acids. The CDR3: CSVEDPGVDGYTF. CDR3 DNA: TGCAGCGTTGAAGATCCCGGGGTCGACGGCTACACCTTC.

This chain connects TRBV5-6 to TRBJ1-2; 7 bases map to TRBD1. The germline CDR1 and CDR2 sequences are SGHDT and YYEEEE. J gave up 0 bases and V 2 bases, and 7 bases lay outside the gene matches. CDR3 length equals 16 residues. CDR3 loop: CASSLLRGPSNYGYTF. CDR3 DNA sequence: TGTGCCAGCAGCTTACTTAGGGGGCCATCTAACTATGGCTACACCTTC. Full variable domain (rest looked up from reference TRBV5-6 and TRBJ1-2): DAGVTQSPTHLIKTRGQQVTLRCSPKSGHDTVSWYQQALGQGPQFIFQYYEEEERQRGNFPDRFSGHQFPNYSSELNVNALLLGDSALYLCASSLLRGPSNYGYTFGSGTRLTVV.